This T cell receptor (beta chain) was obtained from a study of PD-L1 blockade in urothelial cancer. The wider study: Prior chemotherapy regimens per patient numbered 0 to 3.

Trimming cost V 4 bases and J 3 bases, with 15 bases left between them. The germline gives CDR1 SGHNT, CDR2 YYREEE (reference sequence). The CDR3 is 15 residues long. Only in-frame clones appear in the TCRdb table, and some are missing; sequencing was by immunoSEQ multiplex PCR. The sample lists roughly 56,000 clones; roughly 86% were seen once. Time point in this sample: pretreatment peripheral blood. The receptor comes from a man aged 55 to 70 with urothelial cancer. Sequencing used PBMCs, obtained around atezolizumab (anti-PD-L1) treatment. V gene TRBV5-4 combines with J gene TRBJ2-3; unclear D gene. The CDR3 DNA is TGTGCCAGCAGCCTACCCCGCGACTTAACAGATACGCAGTATTTT. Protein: CASSLPRDLTDTQYF.